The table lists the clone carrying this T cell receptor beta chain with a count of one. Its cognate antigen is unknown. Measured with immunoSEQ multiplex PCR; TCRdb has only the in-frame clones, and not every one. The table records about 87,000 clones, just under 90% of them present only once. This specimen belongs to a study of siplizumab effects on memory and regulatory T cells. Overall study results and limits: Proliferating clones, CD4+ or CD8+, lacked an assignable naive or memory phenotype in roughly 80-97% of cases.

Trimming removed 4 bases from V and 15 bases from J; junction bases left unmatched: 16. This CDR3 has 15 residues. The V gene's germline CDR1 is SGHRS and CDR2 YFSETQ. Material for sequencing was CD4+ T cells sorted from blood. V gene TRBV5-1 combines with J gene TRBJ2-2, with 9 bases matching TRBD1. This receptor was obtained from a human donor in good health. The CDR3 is CASSRLGTGGQALFF. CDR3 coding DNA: TGCGCCAGCAGCCGATTAGGCACAGGGGGCCAGGCGTTGTTTTTT.